The clone carrying this TCR beta chain occurred many times. This record comes from a study of early T cells in non-severe SARS-CoV-2 infection. Study background: Investigators sequenced bulk RNA drawn from unsorted whole blood, and chains remained unpaired.

CDR1 and CDR2 from the germline V gene are DFQATT and SNEGSKA (reference sequence). This CDR3 has 12 residues. Trimming removed 4 bases at V and 5 bases at J, with 10 bases between. The TCR library protocol was used to attach unique molecular identifiers. These identifiers were attached to individual cDNA molecules. TCRdb reprocessed the 5' RACE reads with MiXCR, giving one entry per CDR3 protein. The table shows about 71,000 distinct CDR3 sequences, with about an eighth occurring only once. This sequence originates from an adult who was a healthcare worker with PCR-confirmed SARS-CoV-2 infection or an uninfected control (not recorded which). The gene calls are TRBV20-1 and TRBJ2-3, with D hard to call. The input for sequencing was whole blood, taken at baseline. CDR3 sequence: CSAKLRQDTQYF. The CDR3 nucleotides are TGCAGTGCTAAATTGCGTCAAGATACGCAGTATTTT.